A selection of T cell receptor beta chains follows, all from one sample in a study of cytomegalovirus exposure and HLA in healthy donors. Data came from immunoSEQ multiplex PCR; TCRdb stores just in-frame clones and leaves some out. The sample has approximately 170,000 clones, 85% seen once; the top ten hold 1%. Sequences were obtained from PBMCs. The receptor source for this set is a boy younger than 10 in good health and CMV-seronegative. CDR3s include the opening cysteine and the closing phenylalanine or tryptophan. Fields, in order: CDR3 length, clone size, D gene, V gene, J gene, CDR3 protein, CDR3 DNA. The D gene is left open where the match is weak. Size is stated for part of the rows, as once, few or many counts, or as a class when the clone is expanded.

>15|.|TRBD2|TRBV28|TRBJ2-2
CASSLGGAVTGELFF
TGTGCCAGCAGTCTCGGGGGGGCGGTCACCGGGGAGCTGTTTTTT
>15|once|TRBD2|TRBV6-5|TRBJ2-1
CASSYASGSVDEQFF
TGTGCCAGCAGTTACGCTAGCGGGAGTGTGGATGAGCAGTTCTTC
>13|.|.|TRBV7-9|TRBJ1-2
CASGRAANYGYTF
TGTGCCAGCGGGAGGGCTGCTAACTATGGCTACACCTTC
>15|.|.|TRBV13|TRBJ1-6
CASSLDSPPFSPLHF
TGTGCCAGCAGCCTGGACAGCCCCCCTTTTTCACCCCTCCACTTT
>18|.|TRBD1|TRBV7-9|TRBJ2-6
CASSTMTGKTSGANVLTF
TGTGCCAGCAGCACTATGACAGGGAAGACCTCTGGGGCCAACGTCCTGACTTTC
>14|.|.|TRBV7-8|TRBJ2-7
CASSPRRFSYEQYF
TGTGCCAGCAGCCCCCGTCGTTTCTCCTACGAGCAGTACTTC
>13|.|TRBD2|TRBV29-1|TRBJ2-3
CSVASGSTDTQYF
TGCAGCGTTGCTAGCGGGAGCACAGATACGCAGTATTTT
>14|.|.|TRBV27|TRBJ2-5
CASSFRGAGETQYF
TGTGCCAGCAGTTTTCGGGGGGCTGGGGAGACCCAGTACTTC
>14|.|TRBD1|TRBV2|TRBJ1-6
CASTGQGYNSPLHF
TGTGCCAGCACCGGACAGGGTTATAATTCACCCCTCCACTTT
>14|.|TRBD1|TRBV28|TRBJ1-2
CASRLLQGAGGYTF
TGTGCCAGCAGGTTATTACAGGGGGCGGGAGGCTACACCTTC
>17|.|.|TRBV5-4|TRBJ2-1
CASSSGSQGPFGREQFF
TGTGCCAGCAGCTCGGGATCACAGGGTCCCTTTGGGCGGGAGCAGTTCTTC
>15|.|TRBD2|TRBV4-2|TRBJ2-7
CASSQELGLAYEQYF
TGTGCCAGCAGCCAAGAGCTGGGACTAGCCTACGAGCAGTACTTC
>15|.|TRBD1|TRBV19|TRBJ2-3
CASSEGQGRTDTQYF
TGTGCCAGTAGTGAGGGACAGGGACGCACAGATACGCAGTATTTT
>18|.|.|TRBV28|TRBJ1-6
CASRTLWAESSYNSPLHF
TGTGCCAGCAGGACCTTATGGGCTGAAAGCTCCTATAATTCACCCCTCCACTTT
>16|.|.|TRBV29-1|TRBJ2-1
CSVEGADGGYYNEQFF
TGCAGCGTTGAAGGAGCGGACGGAGGGTACTACAATGAGCAGTTCTTC
>15|.|TRBD1|TRBV6-1|TRBJ2-2
CASSEIQGDGGELFF
TGTGCCAGCAGTGAGATACAGGGGGATGGCGGGGAGCTGTTTTTT
>17|once|TRBD2|TRBV19|TRBJ2-3
CASSIAAPSGGSDTQYF
TGTGCCAGTAGTATAGCTGCTCCTAGCGGGGGATCAGATACGCAGTATTTT
>14|.|.|TRBV27|TRBJ2-3
CASSPGHSTDTQYF
TGTGCCAGCAGTCCGGGACACTCCACAGATACGCAGTATTTT
>18|.|TRBD1|TRBV30|TRBJ2-7
CAWSVSRGLSPSSYEQYF
TGTGCCTGGAGTGTGTCCAGGGGGCTTTCCCCGAGCTCCTACGAGCAGTACTTC
>14|.|TRBD2|TRBV28|TRBJ2-7
CASSAGTIPYEQYF
TGTGCCAGCAGTGCCGGGACTATACCCTACGAGCAGTACTTC
>15|.|TRBD1|TRBV6-5|TRBJ1-2
CASSYRTGADYGYTF
TGTGCCAGCAGTTACCGAACAGGGGCGGACTATGGCTACACCTTC
>15|.|.|TRBV6-5|TRBJ1-1
CASSLGQSLNTEAFF
TGTGCCAGCAGTCTCGGACAGTCTCTGAACACTGAAGCTTTCTTT
>11|.|.|TRBV20-1|TRBJ2-3
CSAQKSDTQYF
TGCAGTGCTCAGAAATCGGATACGCAGTATTTT
>15|.|.|TRBV27|TRBJ2-2
CASSSTGANTGELFF
TGTGCCAGCAGTTCGACAGGAGCGAACACCGGGGAGCTGTTTTTT
>14|.|TRBD1|TRBV5-5|TRBJ1-5
CASSYGQGNQPQHF
TGTGCCAGCAGCTACGGACAGGGCAATCAGCCCCAGCATTTT
>16|.|TRBD1|TRBV29-1|TRBJ2-6
CSVRGTGHSGANVLTF
TGCAGCGTCAGGGGGACGGGGCACTCTGGGGCCAACGTCCTGACTTTC
>14|.|.|TRBV9|TRBJ1-2
CASSVAEDFGGYTF
TGTGCCAGCAGCGTAGCAGAGGACTTCGGGGGCTACACCTTC
>14|.|.|TRBV28|TRBJ1-4
CASRNRATNEKLFF
TGTGCCAGCAGAAACAGGGCAACTAATGAAAAACTGTTTTTT
>16|.|.|TRBV4-2|TRBJ1-1
CASSQEEGGSELEAFF
TGTGCCAGCAGCCAAGAGGAAGGTGGGAGTGAGCTTGAAGCTTTCTTT
>14|.|.|TRBV5-1|TRBJ2-2
CASSSGQNTGELFF
TGCGCCAGCAGCTCGGGACAGAACACCGGGGAGCTGTTTTTT
>19|.|TRBD1|TRBV6-1|TRBJ1-2
CASSERNYGTGGANYGYTF
TGTGCCAGCAGTGAACGCAATTATGGGACAGGGGGTGCTAACTATGGCTACACCTTC
>16|.|TRBD2|TRBV18|TRBJ2-7
CASSPPGLAGLYEQYF
TGTGCCAGCTCACCACCTGGGCTAGCGGGATTATACGAGCAGTACTTC
>21|.|.|TRBV18|TRBJ1-4
CASSPPKEAPRGSGQKEKLFF
TGTGCCAGCTCACCACCGAAGGAAGCACCGAGAGGATCCGGTCAAAAGGAAAAACTGTTTTTT
>15|once|TRBD1|TRBV5-5|TRBJ2-7
CASSLGGDRAYEQYF
TGTGCCAGCAGCTTGGGAGGGGACAGGGCTTACGAGCAGTACTTC
>12|.|.|TRBV29-1|TRBJ1-5
CSVMTGHQPQHF
TGCAGCGTCATGACAGGCCATCAGCCCCAGCATTTT
>15|.|.|TRBV4-1|TRBJ2-7
CASSQADDDSHEQYF
TGCGCCAGCAGCCAGGCCGACGACGACAGCCACGAGCAGTACTTC
>12|.|.|TRBV6-1|TRBJ2-7
CASSEDGGAQYF
TGTGCCAGCAGTGAAGACGGCGGGGCTCAGTACTTC
>16|.|TRBD2|TRBV11-2|TRBJ2-1
CASSLSPAGGPSRQFF
TGTGCCAGCAGCTTATCCCCGGCGGGAGGGCCATCCCGGCAGTTCTTC
>12|once|.|TRBV6-1|TRBJ1-1
CASNDAGRGAFF
TGTGCCAGCAACGATGCGGGACGTGGAGCTTTCTTT
>16|.|.|TRBV6-5|TRBJ1-5
CASSYSQAHSNQPQHF
TGTGCCAGCAGTTACTCTCAGGCCCATAGCAATCAGCCCCAGCATTTT
>18|.|TRBD2|TRBV14|TRBJ2-3
CASSQRLAGGPGTDTQYF
TGTGCCAGCAGCCAAAGGCTAGCGGGAGGGCCGGGGACAGATACGCAGTATTTT
>16|.|.|TRBV11-2|TRBJ1-5
CASSLVGGAGNQPQHF
TGTGCCAGCAGCTTAGTTGGGGGCGCGGGCAATCAGCCCCAGCATTTT
>13|.|.|TRBV11-2|TRBJ2-7
CASSFGPSYEQYF
TGTGCCAGCAGCTTCGGCCCTAGCTACGAGCAGTACTTC
>20|.|TRBD2|TRBV28|TRBJ2-7
CASTQAPGLAGTLRAPEQYF
TGTGCCAGCACCCAAGCACCCGGACTAGCGGGAACACTCCGAGCACCAGAGCAGTACTTC
>16|.|.|TRBV28|TRBJ1-5
CASLTGSYRYDQPQHF
TGTGCCAGCCTGACAGGAAGTTATCGGTATGATCAGCCCCAGCATTTT
>17|.|TRBD2|TRBV11-2|TRBJ2-1
CASSLDPAGGPGNEQFF
TGTGCCAGCAGCTTAGATCCAGCGGGAGGGCCGGGGAATGAGCAGTTCTTC
>15|.|TRBD2|TRBV6-1|TRBJ2-7
CASSDVAGSPYEQYF
TGTGCCAGCAGTGACGTAGCGGGATCCCCCTACGAGCAGTACTTC
>12|once|.|TRBV11-1|TRBJ1-6
CASTAGDSPLHF
TGTGCCAGCACCGCGGGGGATTCGCCCCTCCACTTT
>17|.|TRBD2|TRBV7-9|TRBJ2-7
CASSLLGVGLADYEQYF
TGTGCCAGCAGCTTACTCGGGGTTGGACTAGCGGATTACGAGCAGTACTTC
>16|once|TRBD1|TRBV5-6|TRBJ2-7
CASSLGPGQGFNEQYF
TGTGCCAGCAGCTTAGGACCGGGACAGGGTTTTAACGAGCAGTACTTC
>16|.|.|TRBV2|TRBJ2-5
CASSPSPGSYQETQYF
TGTGCCAGCAGTCCTTCCCCTGGCTCTTACCAAGAGACCCAGTACTTC